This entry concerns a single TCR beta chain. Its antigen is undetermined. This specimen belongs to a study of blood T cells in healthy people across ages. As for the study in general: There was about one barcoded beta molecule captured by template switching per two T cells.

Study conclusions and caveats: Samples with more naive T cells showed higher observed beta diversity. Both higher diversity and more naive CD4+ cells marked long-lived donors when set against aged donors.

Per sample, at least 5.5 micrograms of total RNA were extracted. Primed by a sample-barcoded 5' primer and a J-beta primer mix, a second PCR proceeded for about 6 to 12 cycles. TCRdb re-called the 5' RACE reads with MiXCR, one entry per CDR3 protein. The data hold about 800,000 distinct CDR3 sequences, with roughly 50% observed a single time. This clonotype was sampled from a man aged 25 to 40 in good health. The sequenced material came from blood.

The CDR3 bases are TGCAGTGCTGGCCCCGGGGGCCAGGAAGCGTACTTC. It codes for CSAGPGGQEAYF. This sequence joins TRBV20-1 and TRBJ2-5; possibly TRBD1 or TRBD2 for D (6 bases each). There are 12 residues in the CDR3. Germline CDR1 reads DFQATT; CDR2 reads SNEGSKA (reference sequence). Trimming shortened V by 5 bases and J by 13 bases, and 20 bases separated the two germline ends.